The 22 T cell receptor beta chains below were found in one sample sequenced in a study of regulatory T cells in long-lasting Graves disease. Construction of the TCR beta libraries employed iRepertoire HTBI primers in conjunction with Arm-PCR of CDR3 regions. TCRdb passed the multiplex PCR reads through MiXCR, listing each CDR3 protein once. There are about 500,000 distinct CDR3 sequences in the sample; roughly 15% occur only once, and over 9% lies in the top ten. The time point: newly diagnosed GD, antithyroid drugs for less than 3 months. PBMC-extracted RNA yielded the TCR library. The data also belong to a second study, concerning T cells in Graves' hyperthyroidism and ophthalmopathy.

Sequenced here: peripheral blood mononuclear cells (PBMCs), sampled at new diagnosis, from a patient treated with antithyroid drugs. The receptors originated from a man aged 35 to 55 with Graves disease.

Ten or more counts support this clonotype. This rearrangement joins TRBV28 to TRBJ2-1; tentative D call: TRBD2 (5 bases). Germline-derived CDR1 and CDR2 are MDHEN and SYDVKM. V shed 4 bases and J shed 3 bases, with 13 bases lying between them. This CDR3 region has 15 residues. This chain's CDR3 is CASSWETYYYNEQFF. The CDR3 DNA sequence: TGTGCCAGCAGTTGGGAGACGTACTACTACAATGAGCAGTTCTTC.

A remark on this clonotype: This may be a read error: a much more frequent sequence differs by one nucleotide. The CDR3: CAWSVRPALVVEQYF. As DNA, the CDR3 is TGTGCCTGGAGTGTACGTCCGGCTTTGGTGGTCGAGCAGTACTTC. The chain uses TRBV30 and TRBJ2-7; D gene uncertain. CDR1 is GTSNPN and CDR2 is SVGIG in the germline V gene (reference sequence). This CDR3 comprises 15 residues. V was shortened by 0 bases and J by 6 bases, with 18 bases between the two germline ends.

There are a few counts of this clonotype. This chain links TRBV20-1 with TRBJ2-3; D ambiguous. CDR1 DFQATT and CDR2 SNEGSKA come from the germline V gene (reference sequence). The CDR3 loop spans 14 amino acids. The CDR3 DNA reads TGCAGAAGTTCTGGCGAATCTAGCACAGATACGCAGTATTTT. Residues: CRSSGESSTDTQYF.

This clonotype has at least ten counts. This chain joins TRBV20-1 and TRBJ2-7, with 10 bases that match TRBD2. The CDR3 extends over 13 amino acids. CDR1 is DFQATT, CDR2 SNEGSKA, per germline (reference sequence). V shed 5 bases, J shed 0 bases, and the junction held 1 base outside the gene matches. This CDR3 is CSAQREGSYEQYF. In DNA form, the CDR3 reads TGCAGTGCTCAGCGGGAGGGCTCCTACGAGCAGTACTTC.

In this sample, this clonotype turned up many times. V gene TRBV7-9 combines with J gene TRBJ2-7; D not certain. The V and J ends lost 6 bases and 4 bases respectively, with 13 bases between them. CDR1 is SEHNR and CDR2 is FQNEAQ in the germline V gene (reference sequence). There are 13 residues in the CDR3. This CDR3 reads CASSYRDLYEQYF. The CDR3 DNA follows: TGTGCCAGCAGTTACAGAGATCTATACGAGCAGTACTTC.

The table lists this clonotype with many counts. This chain connects TRBV12-3 or TRBV12-4 to TRBJ2-7; 7 nucleotides agree with TRBD1. This CDR3 is built from 12 residues. The ends lost 6 bases at V and 5 bases at J; junction bases unmatched: 4. The CDR3 DNA follows: TGTGCCAGCAGCCTGACAGGGAACGAGCAGTACTTC. Translating it yields CASSLTGNEQYF.

For this clonotype: This sequence may be a read error, since a much larger clone differs from it by one base. This chain's CDR3 is CASSLGIRTGVSGELFF. CDR3 nucleotides: TGTGCCAGCAGCTTAGGGATCCGGACAGGGGTGTCCGGGGAGCTGTTTTTT. The chain recombines TRBV11-2 with TRBJ2-2; 9 positions match TRBD1. This CDR3 has 17 residues. Germline CDR1 is SGHAT and CDR2 is FQNNGV. The V and J ends lost 1 base and 6 bases, in that order; junction bases with no gene match: 9.

V gene TRBV6-1 combines with J gene TRBJ2-3; 7 bases are shared with TRBD2. The CDR3 is 13 amino acids. The V gene's germline CDR1 is MNHNS and CDR2 SASEGT. Trimming at V came to 7 bases and at J to 5 bases, leaving 6 bases not matched to a gene. CDR3 residues: CASTQRGVDTQYF. DNA of the CDR3: TGTGCCAGCACCCAACGGGGGGTAGATACGCAGTATTTT.

CDR3 protein: CASSVDRGRDEQFF. In DNA form, the CDR3 reads TGTGCCAGCAGTGTCGACAGGGGGCGGGATGAGCAGTTCTTC. The chain uses TRBV28 and TRBJ2-1, with 10 bases identical to TRBD1. After removal of 5 bases from V and 8 bases from J, the junction contained 6 bases not matched to a gene. The V gene's germline CDR1 is MDHEN and CDR2 SYDVKM. This CDR3 spans 14 amino acids.

This clonotype was found many times. The chain joins TRBV18 to TRBJ1-5; unclear D gene. CDR3 length equals 15 residues. Trimming left V 2 bases short and J 3 bases short, with 11 bases between. CDR1 and CDR2 (germline): KGHSH, LQKENI. The CDR3 spells CASSPDRTPNQPQHF. DNA for the CDR3: TGTGCCAGCTCACCAGACCGAACACCCAATCAGCCCCAGCATTTT.

This clonotype appeared once. The rearrangement links TRBV11-2 to TRBJ2-7; TRBD2 aligns across 12 bases. Trimming took 3 bases from V and 5 from J; bases not matched to a gene: 17. The CDR3 consists of 19 residues. The germline CDR1 and CDR2 sequences are SGHAT and FQNNGV. The CDR3 DNA reads as TGTGCCAGCAGCTTTTCGACTAGCGGGAGACCTAAAAATTCCCACGAGCAGTACTTC. Protein sequence: CASSFSTSGRPKNSHEQYF. The full variable domain, completed using reference TRBV11-2 and TRBJ2-7, is EAGVAQSPRYKIIEKRQSVAFWCNPISGHATLYWYQQILGQGPKLLIQFQNNGVVDDSQLPKDRFSAERLKGVDSTLKIQPAKLEDSAVYLCASSFSTSGRPKNSHEQYFGPGTRLTVT.

In this sample, this clonotype turned up many times. This chain uses TRBV12-3 or TRBV12-4 with TRBJ2-7, with a possible D match to TRBD1 (6 bases). V dropped 2 bases and J dropped 3 bases, with 11 bases sitting between them. The CDR3 loop spans 14 amino acids. The CDR3 coding sequence is TGTGCCAGCAGTTTACAAGGACAGTACTACGAGCAGTACTTC. It specifies CASSLQGQYYEQYF.

This clonotype has at least ten counts. This may come from a read error, since a much larger clone is one base off. V is TRBV3-1 and J is TRBJ1-1; D is unresolved. CDR3 length: 13 residues. V lost 2 bases, J lost 1 base, and 5 bases lay in between. The germline CDR1 and CDR2 sequences are LGHDT and YNNKEL (reference sequence). CDR3 DNA: TGTGCCAGCAGCCAACAAACGAACACTGAAGCTTTCTTT. Amino acids: CASSQQTNTEAFF.

This clonotype occurred many times. The V and J genes are TRBV30 and TRBJ1-1, with D perhaps TRBD1 (5 bases). The CDR3 contains 15 residues. V gave up 8 bases and J gave up 1 base, with 20 bases separating them. The V gene's germline CDR1 is GTSNPN and CDR2 SVGIG (reference sequence). The DNA of the CDR3 is TGTGCCGCCGGGGCCGGGGGGTCGAGGAACACTGAAGCTTTCTTT. Translating it yields CAAGAGGSRNTEAFF.

This clonotype was seen ten or more times. The gene calls are TRBV2 and TRBJ2-7, with TRBD2 matching 7 bases. CDR1 and CDR2 from the germline V gene are SNHLY and FYNNEI. The V gene end was trimmed by 6 bases and the J gene end by 6 bases; junction bases not matched to a gene: 8. The CDR3 is made up of 13 amino acids. CDR3 sequence: CASRASGFFEQYF. The CDR3 coding sequence is TGTGCCAGCAGGGCTAGCGGCTTCTTCGAGCAGTACTTC.

The table lists this clonotype with many counts. The rearrangement joins TRBV20-1 to TRBJ2-7; 8 bases match TRBD2. CDR3 length equals 15 residues. The J segment lost 3 bases and the V segment lost 4 bases, leaving 11 bases of the junction unmatched. The germline gives CDR1 DFQATT, CDR2 SNEGSKA (reference sequence). The CDR3 region has the DNA TGCAGTGCTAAACGCCCGGGACTAGAAGACTACGAGCAGTACTTC. Residues: CSAKRPGLEDYEQYF.

The CDR3: CAWGTGVGANVLTF. CDR3 coding DNA: TGTGCCTGGGGGACAGGGGTCGGGGCCAACGTCCTGACTTTC. This chain uses TRBV30 with TRBJ2-6, with TRBD1 matching over 10 bases. CDR1 and CDR2 from the germline V gene are GTSNPN and SVGIG (reference sequence). Trimming took 5 bases from V and 4 from J; bases not matched to a gene: 2. This CDR3 comprises 14 residues.

About this clonotype itself: One end of the junction does not line up with germline, which may come from a read error. The CDR3 sequence: CASSKAGLVMHF. The DNA for the CDR3 is TGTGCCAGCAGCAAGGCCGGTCTAGTCATGCATTTT. This rearrangement joins TRBV6-2 or TRBV6-3 to TRBJ2-3; D gene unclear. The CDR3 consists of 12 residues. The germline V gene has CDR1 MNHEY and CDR2 SVGEGT.

This clonotype was recorded a few times. V and J are TRBV5-1 and TRBJ2-1, with 12 bases that match TRBD2. CDR3 length: 15 amino acids. The germline gives CDR1 SGHRS, CDR2 YFSETQ. The V and J ends lost 4 bases and 3 bases, in that order; junction bases with no gene match: 2. CDR3 amino acids: CASSATSGSYNEQFF. The CDR3 DNA reads as TGCGCCAGCAGCGCGACTAGCGGGAGCTACAATGAGCAGTTCTTC. The whole variable domain, remainder taken from reference TRBV5-1 and TRBJ2-1, is KAGVTQTPRYLIKTRGQQVTLSCSPISGHRSVSWYQQTPGQGLQFLFEYFSETQRNKGNFPGRFSGRQFSNSRSEMNVSTLELGDSALYLCASSATSGSYNEQFFGPGTRLTVL.

The sample holds many counts of this clonotype. The rearrangement joins TRBV27 to TRBJ1-2; D call uncertain. Germline V CDR1 and CDR2: MNHEY, SMNVEV (reference sequence). The CDR3 is 14 residues long. Trimming took 2 bases from V and 4 from J, leaving 11 bases between them. The CDR3 region is CASSLPFLPYGYTF. CDR3 nucleotides: TGTGCCAGCAGTTTACCGTTTCTCCCCTATGGCTACACCTTC.

This clonotype was found many times. This rearrangement joins TRBV6-1 to TRBJ2-2; 11 nucleotides agree with TRBD2. The CDR3 has 16 residues. The V and J ends lost 6 bases and 6 bases, in that order; junction bases with no gene match: 9. Germline V CDR1 and CDR2: MNHNS, SASEGT. The CDR3 DNA reads TGTGCCAGCAGGCCGCTAGCGGGAGGACGGCCCGGGGAGCTGTTTTTT. Its protein is CASRPLAGGRPGELFF.

Details on this clonotype: A much larger clone differs from this one at a single base, so this may be a read error. The chain uses TRBV7-2 and TRBJ1-5, with TRBD1 identical over 7 bases. The length of the CDR3 is 14 residues. From germline, CDR1 is SGHTA and CDR2 FQGNSA. Losses at the gene ends were 4 bases for V and 1 base for J; bases not matched to a gene: 1. The chain's CDR3 is CASSWGQSNQPQHF. In DNA, the CDR3 is TGTGCCAGCAGCTGGGGACAGAGCAATCAGCCCCAGCATTTT.